Below are 20 T cell receptor beta chains sequenced from a single sample in a study of cytomegalovirus exposure and HLA in healthy donors. Sequenced by immunoSEQ multiplex PCR; TCRdb stores in-frame clones only, minus some. The sample includes about 170,000 clones, about nine tenths of them seen just once. Sequencing was done on a sample of PBMCs. These receptors were taken from a woman between 18 and 30 years old in good health and CMV-seropositive.

The chain couples TRBV10-3 to TRBJ1-2, with 9 positions matching TRBD1. CDR3 length equals 13 residues. Germline loops: CDR1 ENHRY, CDR2 SYGVKD. J gave up 6 bases and V 4 bases, and 3 bases lay outside the gene matches. The CDR3 loop is CAISGGQGDGYTF. The CDR3 coding sequence is TGTGCCATCAGTGGGGGACAGGGTGATGGCTACACCTTC.

The chain is built from TRBV2 and TRBJ1-1, with D uncertain. CDR3 size: 12 residues. Trimming took off 8 bases at V and 5 bases at J, with 12 bases between the two ends. Germline V gives CDR1 SNHLY, CDR2 FYNNEI. The CDR3: CASLGGWTEAFF. The CDR3 nucleotides are TGTGCCAGCTTAGGAGGTTGGACTGAAGCTTTCTTT.

The chain is built from TRBV5-1 and TRBJ1-1, with D possibly TRBD1 on 6 matching bases. Trimming cost V 0 bases and J 0 bases, with 9 bases left between them. Germline V gene lookup returns CDR1 SGHRS and CDR2 YFSETQ. The CDR3 runs 15 residues. The CDR3 loop reads CASSLETGMNTEAFF. The CDR3 DNA sequence: TGCGCCAGCAGCTTGGAGACAGGTATGAACACTGAAGCTTTCTTT.

V and J are TRBV4-1 and TRBJ1-2; a possible D gene is TRBD1 (6 bases). The CDR3 loop spans 13 amino acids. Per germline, CDR1 MGHRA and CDR2 YSYEKL. The ends were cut back, 7 bases at V and 10 bases at J, with 19 bases in the middle. The CDR3 nucleotides read TGCGCCAGCACCCCATCCGTCGGGGGGCTCTACACCTTC. This gives the protein CASTPSVGGLYTF.

V and J are TRBV5-6 and TRBJ2-5; possible D gene TRBD2, 5 bases. In germline, CDR1 is SGHDT, CDR2 YYEEEE. CDR3 length: 14 amino acids. The V and J ends lost 0 bases and 4 bases respectively, with 10 bases between them. The CDR3: CASSLEKGVETQYF. The CDR3 DNA reads as TGTGCCAGCAGCTTGGAGAAGGGAGTAGAGACCCAGTACTTC. The full variable domain, its missing parts supplied by reference TRBV5-6 and TRBJ2-5, is DAGVTQSPTHLIKTRGQQVTLRCSPKSGHDTVSWYQQALGQGPQFIFQYYEEEERQRGNFPDRFSGHQFPNYSSELNVNALLLGDSALYLCASSLEKGVETQYFGPGTRLLVL.

This chain connects TRBV2 to TRBJ2-7; TRBD2 agrees at 8 bases. The V gene end was trimmed by 2 bases and the J gene end by 2 bases; junction bases not matched to a gene: 5. Germline values: CDR1 SNHLY, CDR2 FYNNEI. The CDR3 is 15 residues long. The CDR3 DNA sequence: TGTGCCAGCAGTGAAAAACTAGCGGAGCCCTACGAGCAGTACTTC. Translation: CASSEKLAEPYEQYF.

CDR3 sequence reads: CASSLPGGSYNEQFF. The CDR3, as DNA: TGTGCCAGCAGCTTACCAGGAGGCTCCTACAATGAGCAGTTCTTC. The rearrangement uses TRBV11-3 and TRBJ2-1; a possible D gene is TRBD2 (5 bases). This CDR3 spans 15 amino acids. The germline CDR1 and CDR2 sequences are SGHNT and YENEEA. The ends were cut back, 2 bases at V and 0 bases at J, with 8 bases in the middle.

The V call is TRBV18, the J call TRBJ2-7; tentative D call: TRBD2 (6 bases). Germline values: CDR1 KGHSH, CDR2 LQKENI. With 3 bases removed from V and 6 bases from J, the gap between germline ends came to 9 bases. The CDR3 spans 12 residues. CDR3 bases: TGTGCCAGCTCACCTTTGGGGGGCGAGCAGTACTTC. It codes for CASSPLGGEQYF.

The chain carries TRBV7-9 and TRBJ2-5; TRBD2 aligns across 7 bases. The CDR3 runs to 14 residues. Trimming took 3 bases from V and 0 from J; bases not matched to a gene: 1. The germline CDR1 and CDR2 sequences are SEHNR and FQNEAQ (reference sequence). The CDR3 loop reads CASSLGGYQETQYF. DNA for the CDR3: TGTGCCAGCAGCTTGGGGGGGTACCAAGAGACCCAGTACTTC.

V is TRBV4-3 and J is TRBJ2-3, with 9 bases that match TRBD2. V shed 0 bases and J 8 bases; nucleotides not matched to a gene: 9. The CDR3 has 16 residues. CDR1 is LGHNA and CDR2 is YSLEER in the germline V gene. The CDR3: CASSQDSAGGPGTQYF. CDR3 sequence (DNA): TGCGCCAGCAGCCAAGATAGCGCGGGAGGGCCAGGTACGCAGTATTTT.

The chain is built from TRBV18 and TRBJ2-7; D is perhaps TRBD2 (5 bases). The CDR3 extends over 15 amino acids. Germline V gene lookup returns CDR1 KGHSH and CDR2 LQKENI. V was trimmed by 4 bases and J by 5 bases, leaving 18 bases between them. The CDR3 protein is CASSLGVRSPNEQYF. Here the CDR3 DNA reads TGTGCCAGCTCACTCGGGGTCAGGTCCCCTAACGAGCAGTACTTC.

The chain is built from TRBV5-5 and TRBJ1-4; D unresolved. Germline CDR1 SGHKS, CDR2 YYEKEE (reference sequence). V was trimmed by 2 bases and J by 2 bases, leaving 7 bases between them. The CDR3 spans 14 residues. The CDR3 DNA reads TGTGCCAGCAGCTTTACGGGGACTAATGAAAAACTGTTTTTT. Residues: CASSFTGTNEKLFF.

The CDR3 nucleotides are TGTGCCAGCTCACCACGGCTAGCGGGAGGGGCAAGCTCCTACAATGAGCAGTTCTTC. Protein: CASSPRLAGGASSYNEQFF. The V call is TRBV18, the J call TRBJ2-1, with 12 bases lining up with TRBD2. The CDR3 is 19 residues long. Germline lookup yields CDR1 KGHSH and CDR2 LQKENI. The V and J ends lost 1 base and 0 bases, in that order; junction bases with no gene match: 7. Variable domain in full (rest from reference TRBV18 and TRBJ2-1): NAGVMQNPRHLVRRRGQEARLRCSPMKGHSHVYWYRQLPEEGLKFMVYLQKENIIDESGMPKERFSAEFPKEGPSILRIQQVVRGDSAAYFCASSPRLAGGASSYNEQFFGPGTRLTVL.

The V call is TRBV19, the J call TRBJ1-5; 8 positions match TRBD1. The CDR3 consists of 16 residues. V dropped 3 bases and J dropped 5; count of bases not matched to a gene: 9. The germline gives CDR1 LNHDA, CDR2 SQIVND (reference sequence). CDR3 protein: CASSMSQGAAHQPQHF. CDR3 DNA: TGTGCCAGTAGTATGTCTCAGGGGGCAGCCCATCAGCCCCAGCATTTT.

The table lists this clone with a count of one. The gene calls are TRBV30 and TRBJ2-7; D perhaps matches TRBD2 (6 bases). This CDR3 region has 12 residues. Germline V gene lookup returns CDR1 GTSNPN and CDR2 SVGIG (reference sequence). Deletions cut 0 bases from V and 6 bases from J, with 9 bases between. CDR3 residues: CAWSVGRSEQYF. DNA for the CDR3: TGTGCCTGGAGTGTGGGGAGGTCCGAGCAGTACTTC.

This clone has a single count. The V and J genes are TRBV7-9 and TRBJ2-3; TRBD2 is a possible D gene (6 bases). The CDR3 spans 15 residues. The V gene lost 0 bases and the J gene lost 6 bases, with 13 bases spanning the gap. The V gene's germline CDR1 is SEHNR and CDR2 FQNEAQ (reference sequence). The CDR3 loop reads CASSLAGLGGDTQYF. CDR3 DNA sequence: TGTGCCAGCAGCTTAGCGGGCCTTGGAGGGGATACGCAGTATTTT.

The CDR3 region is CASSSTKMGGNQPQHF. Here the CDR3 DNA reads TGTGCCAGCAGCTCAACCAAAATGGGGGGGAATCAGCCCCAGCATTTT. The rearrangement joins TRBV7-9 to TRBJ1-5; TRBD1 might be the D (5 bases). The germline V and J ends were trimmed by 4 bases and 4 bases, with 17 bases remaining between them. Germline CDR1 and CDR2: SEHNR and FQNEAQ (reference sequence). The CDR3 extends over 16 amino acids.

The V call is TRBV11-2, the J call TRBJ2-7, with 9 bases identical to TRBD1. J was trimmed by 3 bases and V by 4 bases; bases with no gene match: 4. The CDR3 contains 14 residues. Germline V gives CDR1 SGHAT, CDR2 FQNNGV. The CDR3: CASSWGTGIYEQYF. Written as DNA, the CDR3 is TGTGCCAGCAGCTGGGGGACAGGGATCTACGAGCAGTACTTC.

The V and J genes are TRBV15 and TRBJ1-3, with no clear D. CDR1 LNHNV and CDR2 YYDKDF come from the germline V gene (reference sequence). CDR3 size: 16 residues. Trimming removed 0 bases at V and 7 bases at J, with 16 bases between. CDR3 nucleotide sequence: TGTGCCACCAGCAGAGATCGGGGTCGCGGTGGCAACACCATATATTTT. It yields the protein CATSRDRGRGGNTIYF.

This clone occurred once. This chain joins TRBV5-6 and TRBJ2-7; D is unresolved. Germline loops: CDR1 SGHDT, CDR2 YYEEEE. The CDR3 extends over 12 amino acids. Between the trimmed V and J ends, which lost 4 bases and 7 bases, there was a span of 12 bases. The DNA of the CDR3 is TGTGCCAGCAGCCTGGCACTTTTAGAGCAGTACTTC. It encodes CASSLALLEQYF.